What follows are 13 T cell receptor beta chains derived from one specimen sequenced in a study of blood T cell repertoires in COVID-19. Measured with immunoSEQ multiplex PCR; TCRdb has only the in-frame clones, and not every one. The table records about 130,000 clones, around 74% of them present only once. Sequenced input: peripheral blood. These TCRs come from a man older than 75 with COVID-19, enrolled during active disease.

The chain is built from TRBV3-1 (or the pseudogene TRBV3-2) and TRBJ1-2; 9 bases map to TRBD1. Trimming removed 3 bases from V and 5 bases from J; junction bases left unmatched: 7. Germline V lookup: CDR1 LGHDT, CDR2 YNNKEL (reference sequence). The CDR3 covers 15 residues. In nucleotides, the CDR3 is TGTGCCAGCAGCCAGCCGGGACAGGGAGTTTATGGCTACACCTTC. Its translation: CASSQPGQGVYGYTF.

This clone was observed a single time. V usage is TRBV5-8 and J usage is TRBJ1-2; no definite D call. Germline V gene lookup returns CDR1 SGHTS and CDR2 YDEGEE. Trimming cost V 1 base and J 0 bases, with 10 bases left between them. CDR3 length: 15 amino acids. CDR3 coding DNA: TGTGCCAGCAGCTTGTTTCGGGTTTCTAACTATGGCTACACCTTC. Its protein is CASSLFRVSNYGYTF.

The chain has TRBV28 and TRBJ2-1; TRBD2 matches 7 bases. Germline loops: CDR1 MDHEN, CDR2 SYDVKM. J was trimmed by 9 bases and V by 4 bases; bases with no gene match: 12. The CDR3 has 15 residues. The CDR3 coding sequence is TGTGCCAGCAGTTGGGCTGGCGGGAGAGACGGTGAGCAGTTCTTC. It translates to CASSWAGGRDGEQFF.

This clone was seen a few times. The chain uses TRBV23-1 and TRBJ2-3; no firm D call. TRBV23-1 is filed as an ORF, its function uncertain. V was clipped by 1 base and J by 4 bases, with 15 bases between them. CDR3 length: 16 amino acids. Here the CDR3 reads CASSQFPPRPPDTQYF. CDR3 DNA: TGCGCCAGCAGTCAATTCCCTCCTCGTCCCCCAGATACGCAGTATTTT.

This clone has just one count. This sequence joins TRBV27 and TRBJ2-1, with TRBD2 matching over 9 bases. CDR1 is MNHEY and CDR2 is SMNVEV in the germline V gene (reference sequence). J lost 8 bases, V lost 7 bases, and 6 bases had no gene match. CDR3 length equals 13 residues. The CDR3 reads CASITAGGYEQFF. CDR3 DNA: TGTGCCAGCATCACCGCGGGGGGGTATGAGCAGTTCTTC.

As concerns this clone: In the same sample, other DNA sequences code for this CDR3. The rearrangement uses TRBV5-1 and TRBJ1-5, with a weak D call TRBD1 (5 bases). Germline CDR1 and CDR2: SGHRS and YFSETQ. This CDR3 comprises 14 residues. Trimming shortened V by 1 base and J by 2 bases, and 7 bases separated the two germline ends. As DNA, the CDR3 is TGCGCCAGCAGCTTGTCGGGGGGCAATCAGCCCCAGCATTTT. Encoded protein: CASSLSGGNQPQHF. The full variable domain, rest sourced from reference TRBV5-1 and TRBJ1-5, is KAGVTQTPRYLIKTRGQQVTLSCSPISGHRSVSWYQQTPGQGLQFLFEYFSETQRNKGNFPGRFSGRQFSNSRSEMNVSTLELGDSALYLCASSLSGGNQPQHFGDGTRLSIL.

The chain links TRBV7-3 to TRBJ1-6; TRBD1 is a possible D gene (5 bases). V lost 4 bases to trimming and J lost 3 bases, with 7 bases between them. The CDR3 runs 14 residues. Germline V CDR1 and CDR2: SGHTA, FQGTGA. The CDR3 spells CASSSDSYNSPLHF. DNA of the CDR3: TGTGCCAGCAGCTCTGACAGCTATAATTCACCCCTCCACTTT.

The rearrangement joins TRBV15 to TRBJ2-7, with 8 bases fitting TRBD1. Losses at the gene ends were 0 bases for V and 1 base for J; bases not matched to a gene: 5. Germline CDR1 and CDR2: LNHNV and YYDKDF (reference sequence). The CDR3 sequence is 16 residues long. CDR3 sequence reads: CATSRERQGISYEQYF. DNA of the CDR3: TGTGCCACCAGCAGAGAACGACAGGGGATATCCTACGAGCAGTACTTC.

This chain connects TRBV3-1 (or the pseudogene TRBV3-2) to TRBJ2-7; TRBD1 is a possible D gene (6 bases). The germline V gene encodes CDR1 LGHDT and CDR2 YNNKEL (reference sequence). The V and J ends lost 4 bases and 2 bases respectively, with 9 bases between them. The CDR3 extends over 13 amino acids. The CDR3 DNA reads TGTGCCAGCAGCCTGGACAGCACCTACGAGCAGTACTTC. This translates into CASSLDSTYEQYF.

This rearrangement joins TRBV19 to TRBJ2-6, with a possible D match to TRBD2 (6 bases). With 2 bases removed from V and 2 bases from J, the gap between germline ends came to 16 bases. The CDR3 runs 18 residues. Germline V gene sequence: CDR1 LNHDA, CDR2 SQIVND (reference sequence). CDR3 bases: TGTGCCAGTAGTATACCCCTGTGGGGGGAAACTGGGGCCAACGTCCTGACTTTC. Protein product: CASSIPLWGETGANVLTF.

In this sample, this clone turned up once. The chain carries TRBV6-5 and TRBJ2-7; possible D gene TRBD1, 7 bases. Trimming took 6 bases from V and 6 from J, leaving 21 bases between them. The germline gives CDR1 MNHEY, CDR2 SVGAGI. There are 15 residues in the CDR3. The CDR3 here is CASRTGWGARVEQYF. The CDR3, as DNA: TGTGCCAGCAGGACAGGGTGGGGGGCGCGAGTCGAGCAGTACTTC.

The chain recombines TRBV29-1 with TRBJ1-4, with TRBD1 identical over 10 bases. This CDR3 contains 14 residues. Trimming took 4 bases from V and 6 from J; bases not matched to a gene: 5. Germline loops: CDR1 SQVTM, CDR2 ANQGSEA. CDR3 region: CSVGPTGGHEKLFF. The CDR3 DNA follows: TGCAGCGTTGGGCCGACAGGGGGCCATGAAAAACTGTTTTTT.

The gene calls are TRBV6-5 and TRBJ1-1, with TRBD1 matching 11 bases. The J segment lost 4 bases and the V segment lost 4 bases, leaving 5 bases of the junction unmatched. The CDR3 is made up of 15 amino acids. From germline, CDR1 is MNHEY and CDR2 SVGAGI. The chain's CDR3 is CASSSLGTGGTEAFF. In DNA form, the CDR3 reads TGTGCCAGCAGTTCCCTCGGGACAGGGGGCACTGAAGCTTTCTTT.